Presented here are 17 T cell receptor beta chains from one specimen sequenced in a study of blood T cell repertoires in COVID-19. TCRdb's table, derived via immunoSEQ multiplex PCR, lists solely in-frame clones and lacks some. The repertoire holds about 210,000 clones, with less than 90% as singletons. The source material was PBMCs or T cells enriched from blood (not recorded which). These receptors were obtained from a woman aged 30 to 39 who had been exposed to COVID-19.

The V call is TRBV3-1 (or the pseudogene TRBV3-2), the J call TRBJ2-7; tentative D call: TRBD1 (6 bases). CDR3 length: 15 residues. V lost 4 bases and J lost 6, with 19 bases in between. CDR1 and CDR2 (germline): LGHDT, YNNKEL (reference sequence). The CDR3: CASSPYRDILPEQYF. In nucleotides, the CDR3 is TGTGCCAGCAGCCCATACAGGGATATTCTTCCCGAGCAGTACTTC.

This clone was observed a single time. This rearrangement joins TRBV29-1 to TRBJ1-3, with D possibly being TRBD1 (6 bases). This CDR3 comprises 14 residues. The ends were cut back, 8 bases at V and 0 bases at J, with 14 bases in the middle. Germline loops: CDR1 SQVTM, CDR2 ANQGSEA. The CDR3 bases are TGCAGCACTTCCGACAGGAGCTCTGGAAACACCATATATTTT. The encoded protein is CSTSDRSSGNTIYF.

Worth noting for this clone: Other nucleotide sequences in the sample specify the same CDR3. The gene calls are TRBV5-1 and TRBJ2-1; weak D call: TRBD2 (5 bases). Germline V lookup: CDR1 SGHRS, CDR2 YFSETQ. The ends were cut back, 0 bases at V and 7 bases at J, with 5 bases in the middle. The CDR3 is 12 residues long. The CDR3 here is CASSLGGNEQFF. In DNA form, the CDR3 reads TGCGCCAGCAGCTTGGGAGGGAATGAGCAGTTCTTC.

V and J are TRBV7-9 and TRBJ2-7, with TRBD1 identical over 7 bases. The CDR3 sequence is 13 residues long. The J segment lost 5 bases and the V segment lost 4 bases, leaving 5 bases of the junction unmatched. Germline CDR1 is SEHNR and CDR2 is FQNEAQ (reference sequence). CDR3: CASSWGGQDEQYF. CDR3 bases: TGTGCCAGCAGCTGGGGCGGACAGGACGAGCAGTACTTC.

V usage is TRBV24-1 and J usage is TRBJ2-1; D is possibly TRBD1 (8 bases). Between the trimmed V and J ends, which lost 10 bases and 9 bases, there was a span of 15 bases. This CDR3 spans 12 amino acids. CDR1 is KGHDR and CDR2 is SFDVKD in the germline V gene. The CDR3 reads CATQGGPGEQFF. The CDR3 DNA is TGTGCCACACAGGGGGGGCCGGGTGAGCAGTTCTTC.

This chain links TRBV24-1 with TRBJ1-1, with D possibly being TRBD1 (6 bases). CDR3 length equals 14 residues. V was trimmed by 5 bases and J by 3 bases, leaving 12 bases between them. Per the germline V gene, CDR1 is KGHDR and CDR2 is SFDVKD. CDR3 coding DNA: TGTGCCACCAGTGTCCCGGACAGATACACTGAAGCTTTCTTT. Translated: CATSVPDRYTEAFF.

This clone has just a few counts. In DNA, the CDR3 is TGTGCCAGCACCCCTTCGACAGCGAACACTGAAGCTTTCTTT. It codes for CASTPSTANTEAFF. V and J are TRBV2 and TRBJ1-1, with D perhaps matching TRBD1 (5 bases). The CDR3 spans 14 residues. V gave up 7 bases and J gave up 1 base, with 13 bases separating them. In germline, CDR1 is SNHLY, CDR2 FYNNEI.

The rearrangement joins TRBV20-1 to TRBJ2-7; 7 bases match TRBD1. Germline V gives CDR1 DFQATT, CDR2 SNEGSKA (reference sequence). This CDR3 is 15 amino acids long. Trimming removed 3 bases from V and 4 bases from J; junction bases left unmatched: 12. The CDR3 nucleotides read TGCAGTGCTAGTGATTACCGGGACAGCTCTTACGAGCAGTACTTC. This gives the protein CSASDYRDSSYEQYF.

The chain carries TRBV5-1 and TRBJ2-1, with 8 bases that match TRBD1. V lost 4 bases to trimming and J lost 8 bases; unmatched junction nucleotides: 11. The germline V gene encodes CDR1 SGHRS and CDR2 YFSETQ. CDR3 size: 15 residues. The CDR3 reads CASSPFATGADEQFF. The CDR3 DNA sequence: TGCGCCAGCAGCCCTTTCGCGACAGGGGCGGATGAGCAGTTCTTC.

V and J are TRBV6-2 or TRBV6-3 and TRBJ1-2, with TRBD1 identical over 7 bases. The CDR3 covers 14 residues. Losses at the gene ends were 2 bases for V and 8 bases for J; bases not matched to a gene: 8. The V gene's germline CDR1 is MNHEY and CDR2 SVGEGT. CDR3 in DNA: TGTGCCAGCAGTTACCCGACAGGGCTCCCGGGCTACACCTTC. Translated: CASSYPTGLPGYTF.

The chain couples TRBV19 to TRBJ2-6, with 8 bases matching TRBD1. Per the germline V gene, CDR1 is LNHDA and CDR2 is SQIVND (reference sequence). The CDR3 runs to 19 residues. V lost 3 bases, J lost 0 bases, and 10 bases stayed unmatched. The CDR3, as DNA: TGTGCCAGTAGTATCGTCGGGGGACAGGCCCACTCTGGGGCCAACGTCCTGACTTTC. It codes for CASSIVGGQAHSGANVLTF.

V and J are TRBV7-9 and TRBJ1-2, with 10 bases identical to TRBD1. CDR3 size: 18 residues. Germline lookup yields CDR1 SEHNR and CDR2 FQNEAQ (reference sequence). Trimming removed 0 bases from V and 1 base from J; junction bases left unmatched: 8. CDR3 residues: CASSLAPLGTGDNYGYTF. The CDR3 region has the DNA TGTGCCAGCAGCTTAGCGCCACTTGGGACAGGGGATAACTATGGCTACACCTTC.

The chain carries TRBV6-5 and TRBJ1-5; weak D call: TRBD1 (6 bases). Trimming stripped 0 bases from V and 0 bases from J, with 9 bases between. This CDR3 spans 16 amino acids. CDR1 is MNHEY and CDR2 is SVGAGI in the germline V gene. CDR3 protein: CASSYSRTVSNQPQHF. The CDR3 region has the DNA TGTGCCAGCAGTTACTCCCGGACAGTTAGCAATCAGCCCCAGCATTTT.

The rearrangement links TRBV6-6 to TRBJ1-2; TRBD1 is a possible D gene (5 bases). The CDR3 covers 13 residues. The V gene lost 6 bases and the J gene lost 6 bases, with 14 bases spanning the gap. Germline V gene sequence: CDR1 MNHNY, CDR2 SVGAGI (reference sequence). The CDR3: CASSPGRDHGYTF. The CDR3 DNA is TGTGCCAGCAGCCCAGGGAGGGACCATGGCTACACCTTC.

V gene TRBV5-6 combines with J gene TRBJ2-7, with TRBD1 matching over 11 bases. Per germline, CDR1 SGHDT and CDR2 YYEEEE. CDR3 length equals 14 residues. V shed 4 bases, J shed 2 bases, and the junction held 2 bases outside the gene matches. Written as DNA, the CDR3 is TGTGCCAGCAGCGTGGGACAGGGGGCCTACGAGCAGTACTTC. It codes for CASSVGQGAYEQYF.

The CDR3: CASAFLPPGSYNEQFF. In nucleotides, the CDR3 is TGTGCTAGTGCTTTCCTCCCCCCGGGCTCCTACAATGAGCAGTTCTTC. This rearrangement joins TRBV12-5 to TRBJ2-1; unclear D gene. The CDR3 extends over 16 amino acids. CDR1 is LGHNT, CDR2 FRNRAP, per germline. V lost 7 bases to trimming and J lost 0 bases, with 16 bases between them.

The V call is TRBV4-1, the J call TRBJ2-7; D uncertain. The CDR3 covers 12 residues. Germline CDR1 and CDR2: MGHRA and YSYEKL. Trimming cost V 0 bases and J 5 bases, with 5 bases left between them. In DNA form, the CDR3 reads TGCGCCAGCAGCCAAGACGGTGACGAGCAGTACTTC. Translated, it gives CASSQDGDEQYF.